This T cell receptor beta chain was documented in a study of CD8+ T cells in alopecia areata. Between the trimmed V and J ends, which lost 3 bases and 4 bases, there was a span of 16 bases. CDR3 size: 16 residues. From germline, CDR1 is MGHDK and CDR2 SYGVNS. In this sample, this clone turned up a few times. Sequencing used cDNA as its template, made by extracting RNA and reverse transcribing it. Sequenced by immunoSEQ multiplex PCR; TCRdb stores in-frame clones only, minus some. The sample lists roughly 200,000 clones, 35% to 40% occurring once. Treatment denoted: oral pan-JAK inhibitor, 5-10 mg twice daily.

This TCR was sampled from a human donor with alopecia areata. The starting material was CD4+ T cells sorted from blood, obtained between weeks 30 and 35, from a patient treated with tofacitinib. V is TRBV25-1 and J is TRBJ2-1; D not resolved. The CDR3, as DNA: TGTGCCAGCAGTGACCCGGACCCCGCAAGGTACAATGAGCAGTTCTTC. It specifies CASSDPDPARYNEQFF.